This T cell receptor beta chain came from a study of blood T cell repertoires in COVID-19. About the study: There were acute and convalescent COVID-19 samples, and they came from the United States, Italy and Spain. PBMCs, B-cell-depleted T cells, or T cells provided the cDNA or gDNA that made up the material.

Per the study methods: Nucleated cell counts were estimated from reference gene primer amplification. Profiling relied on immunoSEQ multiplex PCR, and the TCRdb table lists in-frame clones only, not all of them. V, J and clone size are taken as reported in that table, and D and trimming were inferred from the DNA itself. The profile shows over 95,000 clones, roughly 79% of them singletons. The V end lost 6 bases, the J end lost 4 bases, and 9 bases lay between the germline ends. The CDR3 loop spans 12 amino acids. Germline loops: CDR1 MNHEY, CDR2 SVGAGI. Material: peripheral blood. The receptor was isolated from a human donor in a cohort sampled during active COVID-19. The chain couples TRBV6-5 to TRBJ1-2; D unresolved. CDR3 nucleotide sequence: TGTGCCAGCAGATTCAACAGCTATGGCTACACCTTC. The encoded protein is CASRFNSYGYTF.